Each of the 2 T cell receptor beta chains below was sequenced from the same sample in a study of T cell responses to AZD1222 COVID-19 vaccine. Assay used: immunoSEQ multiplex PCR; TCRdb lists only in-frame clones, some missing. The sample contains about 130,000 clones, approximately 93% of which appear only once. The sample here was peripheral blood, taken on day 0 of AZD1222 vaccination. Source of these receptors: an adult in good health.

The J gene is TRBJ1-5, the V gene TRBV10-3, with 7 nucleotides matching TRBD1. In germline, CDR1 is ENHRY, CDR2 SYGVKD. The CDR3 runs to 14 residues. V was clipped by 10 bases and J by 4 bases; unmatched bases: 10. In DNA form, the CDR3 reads TGTGCCACTAGTGACAGGGTAGGGAATCAGCCCCAGCATTTT. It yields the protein CATSDRVGNQPQHF.

CDR3 DNA sequence: TGTGCCAGCAGTCCCAGGACAGGGGACATTCAGTACTTC. It codes for CASSPRTGDIQYF. The gene calls are TRBV6-6 and TRBJ2-4, with 9 bases matching TRBD1. Germline V gene sequence: CDR1 MNHNY, CDR2 SVGAGI (reference sequence). The CDR3 has 13 amino acids. Trimming cost V 5 bases and J 8 bases; bases outside gene matches: 4.